This T cell receptor beta chain was found in a study of cytomegalovirus exposure and HLA in healthy donors. PCR involved 60 Vbeta and 13 Jbeta primers. Generated by immunoSEQ multiplex PCR, the TCRdb table keeps only in-frame clones and is missing some. The profile shows 110,000 to 150,000 clones, roughly four fifths of them singletons. Trimming stripped 1 base from V and 5 bases from J, with 7 bases between. Germline loops: CDR1 MGHRA, CDR2 YSYEKL. The length of the CDR3 is 13 residues. This clone was found a few times. The clonotype originates from a man aged 18-30 years in good health and CMV-seropositive. This chain links TRBV4-1 with TRBJ2-3; no definite D call. Sequencing used PBMCs. The CDR3: CASSQGLEDTQYF. The DNA of the CDR3 is TGCGCCAGCAGCCAAGGGCTAGAAGATACGCAGTATTTT.